The T cell receptor (beta chain) under discussion was sequenced for a study of blood T cell repertoires in COVID-19. As for the study in general: From T cells, B-cell-depleted T cells, or PBMCs came the material, which was cDNA or gDNA.

Remarks on this clone: The same CDR3 can be traced to other DNA sequences in this sample.

CDR1 is ENHRY and CDR2 is SYGVKD in the germline V gene. Trimming left V 3 bases short and J 9 bases short, with 9 bases between. The length of the CDR3 is 13 residues. Study processing details: By means of reference gene primer amplification, nucleated cell counts were estimated. Using immunoSEQ multiplex PCR, the repertoire was profiled, and TCRdb retains in-frame clones only, with some absent. V and J calls and clone size are as listed in that table; D and trimming were resolved from the DNA. The sample includes about 250,000 clones, over 80% of them seen just once. Sequencing was performed on peripheral blood. This TCR came from a woman aged 40 to 49 who had recovered from COVID-19. The chain carries TRBV10-3 and TRBJ1-6, with a tentative D call TRBD1 (5 bases). CDR3 loop: CAISDGGSSPLHF. DNA for the CDR3: TGTGCCATCAGTGATGGGGGGAGTTCACCCCTCCACTTT.